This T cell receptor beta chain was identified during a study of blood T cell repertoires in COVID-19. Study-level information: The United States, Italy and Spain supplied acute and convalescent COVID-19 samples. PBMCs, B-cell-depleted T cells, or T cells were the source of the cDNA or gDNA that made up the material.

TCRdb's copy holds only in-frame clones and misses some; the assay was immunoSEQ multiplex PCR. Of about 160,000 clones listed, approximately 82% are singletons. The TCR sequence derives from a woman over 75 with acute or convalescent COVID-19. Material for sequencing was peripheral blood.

The CDR3 spells CASSLRDRNQPQHF. Written as DNA, the CDR3 is TGTGCCAGCAGCTTGAGGGACAGAAATCAGCCCCAGCATTTT. This sequence joins TRBV7-9 and TRBJ1-5, with 7 bases fitting TRBD1. The length of the CDR3 is 14 residues. The J segment lost 4 bases and the V segment lost 3 bases, leaving 3 bases of the junction unmatched. The germline gives CDR1 SEHNR, CDR2 FQNEAQ (reference sequence). Complete variable domain (other parts from reference TRBV7-9 and TRBJ1-5): DTGVSQNPRHKITKRGQNVTFRCDPISEHNRLYWYRQTLGQGPEFLTYFQNEAQLEKSRLLSDRFSAERPKGSFSTLEIQRTEQGDSAMYLCASSLRDRNQPQHFGDGTRLSIL.